This paragraph covers one TCR beta chain sequence. The data stem from a study of technical replicates of blood from four donors. The CDR3 has 17 residues. V was clipped by 4 bases and J by 1 base; unmatched bases: 6. Germline assignment: CDR1 SGHDT and CDR2 YYEEEE. Sequencing was performed with immunoSEQ multiplex PCR; in TCRdb, only in-frame clones are kept and a portion is missing. The data contain about 97,000 clones, roughly 95% of them singletons. This sequence was found in a human donor in good health. This sequence joins TRBV5-6 and TRBJ1-5; 12 bases are a match to TRBD1. The source material was T cells isolated from PBMCs. The CDR3 loop is CASSIRDRGPSNQPQHF. In DNA, the CDR3 is TGTGCCAGCAGCATACGGGACAGGGGGCCAAGCAATCAGCCCCAGCATTTT.